This TCR beta chain was retrieved from a study of T cell repertoires in cytomegalovirus infection (dated by TCRdb to between 2018 and 2020). In terms of the full investigation: The peptide stimulations were aimed at well-studied HLA-B-restricted epitopes as well as recently identified HLA-C-restricted CMV epitopes, whose presentation resists viral immunomodulation. The HLA type of each donor mattered for the analysis, because public TCR beta signatures pointed to carriage of CMV infection along with the matching HLA type.

Sequenced on an Illumina HiSeq 1500. Starting from the raw public reads, TCRdb applied fastp trimming at Q25, assembled clones with MiXCR and retained in-frame beta chains. Every CDR3 protein is listed once, alongside the most common genes and DNA of its rows. Present in this sample are about 310,000 distinct CDR3 sequences, 25% of which were seen just once. Together, the top ten hold 10% to 15% of the sample. Beyond this particular receptor, the publication reports: In the ex vivo response, HLA-C-restricted CMV-specific TCR beta clonotypes were dominant, and in two of eight donors the single most frequent clonotype came from this HLA-C-restricted group. In both this cohort and an independent cohort of 350 to 400 donors, the cumulative frequency of public TCR beta family members distinguished carriers of CMV infection plus the relevant HLA type.

What the treatment or condition label conveys for this sample: in vitro stimulation with specific CMV peptide epitopes to enrich CMV-specific T cells. CDR1 is given as ENHRY and CDR2 as SYGVKD, both from the germline V gene. Counted from cysteine to phenylalanine, this CDR3 has 16 amino acids. Just the 48-base CDR3 DNA is kept, in frame starting at base 1. The germline V end is reduced by 5 bases and the J end by 9 bases; junction bases left unmatched: 15. In this sample, this clonotype turned up many times. Its recognized antigen is unknown. Nothing much larger sits one base from this clone, and base qualities are not available.

The sample in question was cultured PBMCs, obtained from culture after CMV antigen stimulation. In this chain, TRBV10-3 is recombined with TRBJ2-2, with TRBD1 matching 7 junction bases. The receptor comes from a human donor in good health (CMV status not recorded). Some clones in this sample may be carry-over from other donors' samples. The CDR3 amino acid sequence is: CAISTRTGSLARELFF. The DNA sequence is given as TGTGCCATCAGTACCCGGACAGGTTCCCTTGCCAGGGAGCTGTTTTTT.